This T cell receptor (beta chain) was identified during a study of blood T cell repertoires in COVID-19. Study in general: Acute and convalescent COVID-19 samples came from the United States, Italy and Spain. From T cells, B-cell-depleted T cells, or PBMCs came the material, which was cDNA or gDNA.

In the original analysis: Amplifying reference gene primers gave estimates of nucleated cell counts. Here immunoSEQ multiplex PCR was the method, and the copy in TCRdb shows in-frame clones only, minus some. V, J and clone size are those of that table, while D and trimming were read from the DNA. The sample has about 97,000 clones; roughly 92% are singletons. Trimming took off 2 bases at V and 5 bases at J, with 19 bases between the two ends. Germline CDR1 reads SNHLY; CDR2 reads FYNNEI. The CDR3 sequence is 16 residues long. A single count supports this clone. Seattle patients were enrolled during active infection and followed longitudinally.

The sample was peripheral blood. The chain couples TRBV2 to TRBJ2-7, with D perhaps matching TRBD2 (5 bases). This TCR was sampled from a woman aged 50 to 60 with COVID-19, enrolled during active disease. The CDR3 protein is CASSESGSGSPHEQYF. CDR3 in DNA: TGTGCCAGCAGTGAAAGCGGCTCGGGGAGCCCCCACGAGCAGTACTTC. Full variable domain (rest looked up from reference TRBV2 and TRBJ2-7): EPEVTQTPSHQVTQMGQEVILRCVPISNHLYFYWYRQILGQKVEFLVSFYNNEISEKSEIFDDQFSVERPDGSNFTLKIRSTKLEDSAMYFCASSESGSGSPHEQYFGPGTRLTVT.